The present T cell receptor (beta chain) was sequenced within a study of post-analysis software for immune sequencing data. General study points: TRBV5-6, TRBV5-1 and TRBV20-1 were among a few TRBV segments more frequent in patients than controls.

Concerning this clonotype itself: Its specificity is not known.

The V gene end was trimmed by 0 bases and the J gene end by 4 bases; junction bases not matched to a gene: 1. Germline CDR1 reads SGHTA; CDR2 reads FQGNSA. This CDR3 region has 15 residues. Unique-molecular-identifier-tagged TCR beta cDNA libraries were used. TCRdb re-analysed the PCR reads in MiXCR, keeping a single row per CDR3 protein. The data contain a few hundred thousand distinct CDR3 sequences, roughly 36% of them singletons. The material sequenced was blood. The chain is built from TRBV7-2 and TRBJ1-3, with 9 bases fitting TRBD1. This receptor was identified in a girl aged 10-17 years with multiple sclerosis. The CDR3 DNA follows: TGTGCCAGCAGCTTAGCTGGGACAGGGGGAAACACCATATATTTT. The encoded protein is CASSLAGTGGNTIYF. The full variable domain, its missing parts supplied by reference TRBV7-2 and TRBJ1-3, is GAGVSQSPSNKVTEKGKDVELRCDPISGHTALYWYRQSLGQGLEFLIYFQGNSAPDKSGLPSDRFSAERTGGSVSTLTIQRTQQEDSAVYLCASSLAGTGGNTIYFGEGSWLTVV.